By share, the clone carrying this T cell receptor beta chain counts as medium-sized. The sample belongs to a study of T cells in localized non-small cell lung cancer. TCRdb's table, derived via immunoSEQ multiplex PCR, lists solely in-frame clones and lacks some. The top ten hold over 15% of the sample, which has 3,000 to 3,500 clones, 20% to 25% seen once. V dropped 2 bases and J dropped 6 bases, with 20 bases sitting between them. CDR1 and CDR2 from the germline V gene are GTSNPN and SVGIG (reference sequence). The CDR3 consists of 15 residues. This clonotype was sampled from a man between 40 and 75 years old with stage II squamous cell lung carcinoma. The starting material was lung tumor tissue, obtained before any cancer treatment. The chain uses TRBV30 and TRBJ2-7; D not certain. The CDR3 bases are TGTGCCTGGAGTATGTCAACGGTAGGGCTCCTCGAGCAGTACTTC. This translates into CAWSMSTVGLLEQYF.